The sequence of this T cell receptor (beta chain) was determined in a study of identical twins. This clonotype was detected only a few times. Looked up from germline, CDR1 is SGHRS and CDR2 is YFSETQ. The CDR3 is made up of 15 amino acids. V was clipped by 2 bases and J by 0 bases, with 11 bases between them. TCRdb processed the 5' RACE reads anew with MiXCR; each CDR3 protein has one entry. The repertoire has hundreds of thousands of distinct CDR3 sequences, roughly 26% of them found once; the top ten carry approximately 2.9%. These same records also appear under a second study, on T cells expressing NK-cell markers.

Sequenced input: CD4+ T cells sorted from blood. The rearrangement uses TRBV5-1 and TRBJ1-1, with D hard to call. The source is a woman aged 18-35 years in good health. Here the CDR3 reads CASSFSFSVNTEAFF. For the CDR3, the DNA is TGCGCCAGCAGCTTCAGTTTTTCGGTGAACACTGAAGCTTTCTTT.